Presented here are 30 T cell receptor beta chains from one specimen sequenced in a study of cytomegalovirus exposure and HLA in healthy donors (dated by TCRdb to about 2017). Library generation was performed with the immunoSEQ multiplex PCR assay. This immuneACCESS table, as held by TCRdb, lists in-frame sequences with V and J called but not all clones. Of the missing ones, under half trace to an unresolved V gene in checked studies; the others have no known cause. Counted in this sample were about 200,000 clones; 75% to 90% of them appeared once. The top ten clones comprise about 6% of the sample. The sample taken for sequencing was PBMCs. These TCRs come from a woman younger than 35 in good health and CMV-seronegative.

The chain has TRBV2 and TRBJ1-4, with 9 bases aligning to TRBD1. The CDR3 has 14 amino acids. J gave up 6 bases and V 4 bases, and 3 bases lay outside the gene matches. In germline, CDR1 is SNHLY, CDR2 FYNNEI. The CDR3 region is CASSGWTGDEKLFF. CDR3 sequence (DNA): TGTGCCAGCAGTGGTTGGACAGGGGATGAAAAACTGTTTTTT.

This clone came up once. This chain uses TRBV5-6 with TRBJ1-5; the D is unclear. The CDR3 is made up of 16 amino acids. Germline V gene data show CDR1 as SGHDT and CDR2 as YYEEEE. Between the trimmed V and J ends, which lost 4 bases and 0 bases, there was a span of 14 bases. CDR3 in amino acids: CASSPWGIDSNQPQHF. CDR3 coding DNA: TGTGCCAGCAGCCCCTGGGGTATAGATAGCAATCAGCCCCAGCATTTT.

The chain couples TRBV9 to TRBJ2-7; D gene uncertain. V was cut by 0 bases and J by 3 bases, with 10 bases left in between. The CDR3 has 14 residues. CDR1 is SGDLS and CDR2 is YYNGEE in the germline V gene. CDR3 residues: CASSVDSRYYEQYF. Written as DNA, the CDR3 is TGTGCCAGCAGCGTAGACTCAAGATACTACGAGCAGTACTTC.

The rearrangement joins TRBV4-2 to TRBJ2-5; TRBD2 agrees at 10 bases. The CDR3 contains 19 residues. Germline V lookup: CDR1 LGHNA, CDR2 YNFKEQ. With 0 bases clipped from V and 5 bases from J, the junction kept 15 bases outside the gene matches. As DNA, the CDR3 is TGTGCCAGCAGCCAAGACCCCCTAGCGGGAGATTTATTTAGGGAGACCCAGTACTTC. Translation: CASSQDPLAGDLFRETQYF.

The chain has TRBV18 and TRBJ2-1, with D perhaps assigned TRBD1 or TRBD2 (5 bases each). Per the germline V gene, CDR1 is KGHSH and CDR2 is LQKENI. CDR3 size: 17 residues. V lost 4 bases and J 7 bases, leaving 23 bases between the germline ends. The CDR3 DNA follows: TGTGCCAGCTCACTCCAACCCGGGGCTCCGTCCCAAAATGAGCAGTTCTTC. Translation gives CASSLQPGAPSQNEQFF.

This chain uses TRBV30 with TRBJ2-7, with TRBD2 identical over 10 bases. The CDR3 consists of 13 residues. Germline-derived CDR1 and CDR2 are GTSNPN and SVGIG (reference sequence). Germline trimming cut 3 bases from V and 6 bases from J; bases unmatched to any gene: 5. CDR3 sequence (DNA): TGTGCCTGGAGGATAGCGGGGGGTGGCGAGCAGTACTTC. Its protein product is CAWRIAGGGEQYF.

The rearrangement uses TRBV6-6 and TRBJ1-2; TRBD1 aligns across 11 bases. The germline V gene encodes CDR1 MNHNY and CDR2 SVGAGI (reference sequence). CDR3 length: 16 amino acids. Trimming at V came to 2 bases and at J to 2 bases, leaving 4 bases not matched to a gene. The CDR3 DNA sequence: TGTGCCAGCAGTTACCAAGGACAGGGGGCAAACTATGGCTACACCTTC. It translates to CASSYQGQGANYGYTF.

V gene TRBV6-6 combines with J gene TRBJ2-7; 8 bases align to TRBD1. Losses at the gene ends were 6 bases for V and 6 bases for J; bases not matched to a gene: 4. The germline CDR1 and CDR2 sequences are MNHNY and SVGAGI (reference sequence). The CDR3 has 12 amino acids. CDR3 region: CASSKQGGEQYF. Here the CDR3 DNA reads TGTGCCAGCAGCAAACAGGGGGGCGAGCAGTACTTC.

Concerning this clone: At one end the junction does not follow the germline gene, possibly because of a read error. J is TRBJ1-1 and V is TRBV6-1, with D perhaps TRBD1 (6 bases). Germline CDR1 MNHNS, CDR2 SASEGT. CDR3 length: 12 residues. The CDR3 DNA sequence: TGTGCCAGCAGAGAAGACAGGTATGAAGCTTTCTTT. Its protein is CASREDRYEAFF.

In its sample, this clone was seen once. This chain uses TRBV5-1 with TRBJ1-3; 11 nucleotides agree with TRBD1. The CDR3 covers 16 residues. The germline V gene has CDR1 SGHRS and CDR2 YFSETQ. The V and J ends lost 3 bases and 3 bases, in that order; junction bases with no gene match: 5. The CDR3 region has the DNA TGCGCCAGCAGCTGGACCGGGACAGGGGGTGGAAACACCATATATTTT. Translated, it gives CASSWTGTGGGNTIYF.

The chain combines TRBV13 with TRBJ1-1, with D possibly TRBD1 on 5 matching bases. The CDR3 spans 15 residues. CDR1 is PRHDT and CDR2 is FYEKMQ in the germline V gene (reference sequence). V lost 5 bases and J lost 7, with 20 bases in between. CDR3 DNA: TGTGCCAGCAGCCCACCCCCCGCCAGGGCTAGTGAAGCTTTCTTT. It yields the protein CASSPPPARASEAFF.

The V and J genes are TRBV7-2 and TRBJ1-5; D gene ambiguous. In germline, CDR1 is SGHTA, CDR2 FQGNSA. This CDR3 has 11 residues. Trimming removed 1 base at V and 9 bases at J, with 4 bases between. CDR3 protein: CASSLGGPQHF. The DNA of the CDR3 is TGTGCCAGCAGCTTAGGGGGGCCCCAGCATTTT. The variable domain in full, with the rest retrieved from reference TRBV7-2 and TRBJ1-5, is GAGVSQSPSNKVTEKGKDVELRCDPISGHTALYWYRQSLGQGLEFLIYFQGNSAPDKSGLPSDRFSAERTGGSVSTLTIQRTQQEDSAVYLCASSLGGPQHFGDGTRLSIL.

J is TRBJ2-1 and V is TRBV6-5; 8 positions match TRBD2. CDR3 size: 15 residues. CDR1 and CDR2 from the germline V gene are MNHEY and SVGAGI. V lost 6 bases, J lost 4 bases, and 8 bases stayed unmatched. This CDR3 reads CASSLSGGTYNEQFF. The CDR3 DNA follows: TGTGCCAGCAGCCTCAGCGGGGGCACTTACAATGAGCAGTTCTTC.

The chain carries TRBV19 and TRBJ1-2; D gene unclear. The CDR3 length is 10 residues. Germline V gene lookup returns CDR1 LNHDA and CDR2 SQIVND (reference sequence). The germline V and J ends were trimmed by 10 bases and 8 bases, with 11 bases remaining between them. In DNA, the CDR3 is TGTGCCACCAGAAATGAGGGCTACACCTTC. It yields the protein CATRNEGYTF.

The V call is TRBV7-6, the J call TRBJ1-6, with D unclear. This CDR3 spans 15 amino acids. CDR1 SGHVS and CDR2 FNYEAQ come from the germline V gene. Trimming cost V 5 bases and J 12 bases, with 20 bases left between them. The CDR3 loop reads CASSPGQQSRGPLHF. In nucleotides, the CDR3 is TGTGCCAGCAGCCCCGGGCAGCAGTCCCGGGGACCCCTCCACTTT.

The gene calls are TRBV9 and TRBJ2-3, with 12 bases fitting TRBD2. CDR1 and CDR2 (germline): SGDLS, YYNGEE. J was trimmed by 2 bases and V by 4 bases; bases with no gene match: 5. CDR3 size: 16 residues. CDR3: CASSLRLAGVTDTQYF. For the CDR3, the DNA is TGTGCCAGCAGCTTAAGACTAGCGGGGGTCACAGATACGCAGTATTTT.

This clone was seen a handful of times. The chain employs TRBV15 and TRBJ1-1, with D perhaps matching TRBD1 (5 bases). Trimming removed 2 bases at V and 0 bases at J, with 10 bases between. Germline assignment: CDR1 LNHNV and CDR2 YYDKDF (reference sequence). CDR3 length equals 15 residues. DNA of the CDR3: TGTGCCACCAGCAGACCGGGACGGATGAACACTGAAGCTTTCTTT. It translates to CATSRPGRMNTEAFF.

V usage is TRBV11-3 and J usage is TRBJ2-7; D unresolved. Deletions cut 2 bases from V and 6 bases from J, with 11 bases between. The CDR3 is 13 amino acids. Germline CDR1 SGHNT, CDR2 YENEEA. The CDR3 bases are TGTGCCAGCAGCTTATTTAGGAGCTCCGAGCAGTACTTC. The encoded protein is CASSLFRSSEQYF.

This sequence joins TRBV4-2 and TRBJ2-7; D assignment may be TRBD1 or TRBD2 (6 bases each). With 0 bases removed from V and 6 bases from J, the gap between germline ends came to 12 bases. The germline V gene has CDR1 LGHNA and CDR2 YNFKEQ. There are 14 residues in the CDR3. The CDR3 protein is CASSQDRGLGEQYF. The DNA of the CDR3 is TGTGCCAGCAGCCAAGACCGGGGGCTTGGCGAGCAGTACTTC.

This clone has just one count. V and J are TRBV15 and TRBJ1-2; a possible D gene is TRBD1 (6 bases). V lost 0 bases, J lost 1 base, and 18 bases lay in between. CDR3 length: 18 residues. Germline CDR1 and CDR2: LNHNV and YYDKDF (reference sequence). The chain's CDR3 is CATSRDRGAQLFNYGYTF. The CDR3 coding sequence is TGTGCCACCAGCAGAGACAGGGGCGCCCAGCTTTTTAACTATGGCTACACCTTC.

This clone was observed once. V is TRBV5-1 and J is TRBJ2-3, with D possibly TRBD1 on 6 matching bases. The CDR3 loop spans 15 amino acids. Looked up from germline, CDR1 is SGHRS and CDR2 is YFSETQ. Trimming stripped 2 bases from V and 3 bases from J, with 13 bases between. CDR3 sequence: CASSFSRGGTDTQYF. For the CDR3, the DNA is TGCGCCAGCAGCTTCTCCAGGGGTGGAACAGATACGCAGTATTTT.

The sample holds many counts of this clone. V usage is TRBV2 and J usage is TRBJ2-1; TRBD1 or TRBD2 may be the D gene (5 bases each). This CDR3 contains 14 residues. Germline V lookup: CDR1 SNHLY, CDR2 FYNNEI. Trimming took off 7 bases at V and 6 bases at J, with 16 bases between the two ends. Written as DNA, the CDR3 is TGTGCCAGCAAGGGTGGGACGGGGTTCAATGAGCAGTTCTTC. Translating it yields CASKGGTGFNEQFF.

The rearrangement uses TRBV6-1 and TRBJ1-2; TRBD1 matches 8 bases. The CDR3 is 14 residues long. The germline gives CDR1 MNHNS, CDR2 SASEGT. Losses at the gene ends were 6 bases for V and 3 bases for J; bases not matched to a gene: 6. CDR3 in amino acids: CASSPGQDYYGYTF. CDR3 DNA: TGTGCCAGCAGCCCGGGACAGGACTACTATGGCTACACCTTC.

This clone was counted a single time. V gene TRBV30 combines with J gene TRBJ1-1; weak D call: TRBD1 (5 bases). The CDR3 is 13 residues long. Per germline, CDR1 GTSNPN and CDR2 SVGIG (reference sequence). V lost 4 bases to trimming and J lost 1 base, with 10 bases between them. The CDR3 DNA reads TGTGCCTGGAAACAGGCACCGAACACTGAAGCTTTCTTT. Encoded protein: CAWKQAPNTEAFF.

In this sample, this clone turned up once. CDR3 loop: CASSSGQGVPTDTQYF. The CDR3 DNA reads as TGCGCCAGCAGCTCGGGACAGGGAGTACCCACAGATACGCAGTATTTT. The V gene is TRBV5-1, the J gene TRBJ2-3, with 9 bases that match TRBD1. The junction had 7 bases not matched to a gene; V was cut back by 3 bases and J by 2 bases. The V gene's germline CDR1 is SGHRS and CDR2 YFSETQ. The CDR3 sequence is 16 residues long.

About this clone itself: Other DNA sequences in this sample translate to the same CDR3. The V call is TRBV9, the J call TRBJ2-2, with D possibly TRBD1 on 6 matching bases. CDR3 length equals 15 residues. In germline, CDR1 is SGDLS, CDR2 YYNGEE. With 4 bases removed from V and 2 bases from J, the gap between germline ends came to 12 bases. DNA of the CDR3: TGTGCCAGCAGCCCCTGGACAGCAAACACCGGGGAGCTGTTTTTT. As protein: CASSPWTANTGELFF.

The V call is TRBV27, the J call TRBJ2-3, with TRBD2 identical over 7 bases. The CDR3 contains 18 residues. Germline CDR1 and CDR2: MNHEY and SMNVEV (reference sequence). V shed 6 bases and J 0 bases; nucleotides not matched to a gene: 15. The CDR3, as DNA: TGTGCCAGCAGCCCCCCAGTGGGAGCGGGACGTAGCACAGATACGCAGTATTTT. This gives the protein CASSPPVGAGRSTDTQYF.

Many counts were recorded for this clone. The J gene is TRBJ2-2, the V gene TRBV2, with a tentative D call TRBD1 (5 bases). Germline V gene sequence: CDR1 SNHLY, CDR2 FYNNEI. The CDR3 runs 15 residues. V lost 3 bases, J lost 6 bases, and 14 bases lay in between. Here the CDR3 DNA reads TGTGCCAGCAGTGACGGCAGGGTGGCACCCGGGGAGCTGTTTTTT. Its translation: CASSDGRVAPGELFF. The full variable domain, completed using reference TRBV2 and TRBJ2-2, is EPEVTQTPSHQVTQMGQEVILRCVPISNHLYFYWYRQILGQKVEFLVSFYNNEISEKSEIFDDQFSVERPDGSNFTLKIRSTKLEDSAMYFCASSDGRVAPGELFFGEGSRLTVL.

This chain links TRBV29-1 with TRBJ1-2; 11 bases fit TRBD1. J was trimmed by 1 base and V by 6 bases; bases with no gene match: 4. In germline, CDR1 is SQVTM, CDR2 ANQGSEA. This CDR3 has 14 amino acids. The CDR3: CSVTGTGGNYGYTF. The DNA of the CDR3 is TGCAGCGTCACCGGGACAGGGGGTAACTATGGCTACACCTTC.

CDR3 nucleotide sequence: TGTGCCAGCAGCCCCGACAGGTTCCGCAACACTGAAGCTTTCTTT. This sequence encodes CASSPDRFRNTEAFF. The rearrangement uses TRBV14 and TRBJ1-1; D is possibly TRBD1 (6 bases). The germline V gene encodes CDR1 SGHDN and CDR2 FVKESK. The CDR3 runs to 15 residues. Trimming left V 4 bases short and J 2 bases short, with 14 bases between.